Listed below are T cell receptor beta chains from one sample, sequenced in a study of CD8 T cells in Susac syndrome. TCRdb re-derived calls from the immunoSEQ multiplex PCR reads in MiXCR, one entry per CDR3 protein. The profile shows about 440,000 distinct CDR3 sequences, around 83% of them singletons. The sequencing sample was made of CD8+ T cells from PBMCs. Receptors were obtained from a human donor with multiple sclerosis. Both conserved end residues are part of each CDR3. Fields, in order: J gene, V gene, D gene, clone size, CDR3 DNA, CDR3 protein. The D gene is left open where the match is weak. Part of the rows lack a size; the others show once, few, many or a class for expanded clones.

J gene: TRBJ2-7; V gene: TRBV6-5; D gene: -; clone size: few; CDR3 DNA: TGTGCCAGCAGTTACGCGGAGGGCACGTACGAGCAGTACTTC; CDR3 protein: CASSYAEGTYEQYF
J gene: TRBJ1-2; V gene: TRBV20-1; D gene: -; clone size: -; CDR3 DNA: TGCAGTGCTAGACCTTTCCATGAGGGAGGGCCCGGCTACACCTTC; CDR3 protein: CSARPFHEGGPGYTF
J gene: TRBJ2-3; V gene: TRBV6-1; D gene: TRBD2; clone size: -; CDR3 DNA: TGTGCCAGCAGTGAATCTGTGGGGGGGAGCACAGATACGCAGTATTTT; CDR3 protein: CASSESVGGSTDTQYF
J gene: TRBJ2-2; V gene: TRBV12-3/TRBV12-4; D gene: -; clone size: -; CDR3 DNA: TGTGCCAGCAGTTTAGTGGGACAATTGACCGGGGAGCTGTTTTTT; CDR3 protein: CASSLVGQLTGELFF
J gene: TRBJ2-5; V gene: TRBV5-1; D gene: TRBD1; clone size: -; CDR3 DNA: TGCGCCAGCAGCCCCGGACAGGGCGGTGAGACCCAGTACTTC; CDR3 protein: CASSPGQGGETQYF
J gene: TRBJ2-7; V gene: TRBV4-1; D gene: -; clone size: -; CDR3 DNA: TGCGCCAGCAGCCAAGGGCAGGGCGGAACCGAGCAGTACTTC; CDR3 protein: CASSQGQGGTEQYF
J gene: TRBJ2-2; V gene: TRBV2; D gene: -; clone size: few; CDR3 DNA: TGTGCCAGCAGTGAACGGGATCCGAACACCGGGGAGCTGTTTTTT; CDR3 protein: CASSERDPNTGELFF
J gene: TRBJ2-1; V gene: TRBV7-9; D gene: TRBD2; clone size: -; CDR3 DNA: TGTGCCAGCAGCTTATCCCTCCAGCGGGACCTGGGTGAGCAGTTCTTC; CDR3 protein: CASSLSLQRDLGEQFF
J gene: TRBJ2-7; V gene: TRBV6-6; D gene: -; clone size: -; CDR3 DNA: TGTGCCAGCTGGGACTTCTCCTACGAGCAGTACTTC; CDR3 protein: CASWDFSYEQYF
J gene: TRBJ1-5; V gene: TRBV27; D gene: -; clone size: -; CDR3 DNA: TGTGCCAGCAGTTGGCAGCAGGGTGGGCAGCCCCAGCATTTT; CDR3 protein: CASSWQQGGQPQHF
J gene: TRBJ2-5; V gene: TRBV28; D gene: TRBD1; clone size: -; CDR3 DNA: TGTGCCAGCAGTCCAATATCCCGGGACAGGGGACAGACCCAGTACTTC; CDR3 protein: CASSPISRDRGQTQYF
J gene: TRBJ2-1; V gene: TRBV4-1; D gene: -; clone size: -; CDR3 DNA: TGCGCCAGCAGCCAAGACGGGGTCAATGAGCAGTTCTTC; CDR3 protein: CASSQDGVNEQFF
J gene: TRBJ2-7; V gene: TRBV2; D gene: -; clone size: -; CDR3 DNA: TGTGCCAGCAGTGATGCCGAGGGAGGCGAGCAGTACTTC; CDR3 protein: CASSDAEGGEQYF
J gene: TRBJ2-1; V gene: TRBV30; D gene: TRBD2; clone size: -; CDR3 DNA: TGTGCCTGGAGTCGTAGCGGGGGGGCTGATGAGCAGTTCTTC; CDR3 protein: CAWSRSGGADEQFF
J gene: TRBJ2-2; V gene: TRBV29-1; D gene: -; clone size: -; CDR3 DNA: TGCAGCGTTCTTAGATGGCGGGCGGGGGCGACGGTCGGGGAGCTGTTTTTT; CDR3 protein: CSVLRWRAGATVGELFF
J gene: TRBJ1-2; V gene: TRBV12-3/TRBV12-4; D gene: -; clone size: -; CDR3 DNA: TGTGCCAGCAGTTTGTCCGGGGCTGGCTACACCTTC; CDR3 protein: CASSLSGAGYTF
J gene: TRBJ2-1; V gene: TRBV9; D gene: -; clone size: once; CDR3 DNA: TGTGCCAGCAGTTCCAGTCGTTTAGCGAGCGAGCAGTTCTTC; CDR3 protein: CASSSSRLASEQFF
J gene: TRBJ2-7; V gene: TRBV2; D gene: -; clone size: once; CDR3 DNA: TGTGCCAGCAGATCGACAGCGACCTACGAGCAGTACTTC; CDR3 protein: CASRSTATYEQYF
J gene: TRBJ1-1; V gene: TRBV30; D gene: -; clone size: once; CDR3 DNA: TGTGCCTGGAACGGGATTAACACTGAAGCTTTCTTT; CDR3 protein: CAWNGINTEAFF
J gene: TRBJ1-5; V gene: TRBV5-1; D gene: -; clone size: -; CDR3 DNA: TGCGCCAGCAGCGTGGCCGGTCTTGATCAGCCCCAGCATTTT; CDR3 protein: CASSVAGLDQPQHF
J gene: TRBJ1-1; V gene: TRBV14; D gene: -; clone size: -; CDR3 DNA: TGTGCCAGCAGCCAAGGAGGGGACGATTTCTTT; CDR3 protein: CASSQGGDDFF
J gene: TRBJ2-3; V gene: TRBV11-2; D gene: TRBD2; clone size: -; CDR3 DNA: TGTGCCAGCACCCTGTCCGGGACTAGCGTCTTAGATACGCAGTATTTT; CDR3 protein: CASTLSGTSVLDTQYF
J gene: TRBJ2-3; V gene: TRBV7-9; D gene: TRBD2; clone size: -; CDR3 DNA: TGTGCCAGCAGTGAGACCGGGACTACGGCGCAGTATTTT; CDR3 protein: CASSETGTTAQYF